Following are 26 T cell receptor beta chains from one sample sequenced in a study of shared clonotypes between healthy human individuals. Measured with immunoSEQ multiplex PCR; TCRdb has only the in-frame clones, and not every one. The sample carries fewer than 850,000 clones, around 72% recorded once. Specimen: memory CD4+ T cells sorted from blood. The sample's subset: CD45RA-negative fraction. All receptors derive from a woman in her 30s in good health.

This chain links TRBV18 with TRBJ2-1, with D possibly matching TRBD1 (5 bases). Trimming removed 4 bases at V and 0 bases at J, with 13 bases between. Germline values: CDR1 KGHSH, CDR2 LQKENI. The CDR3 contains 16 residues. Here the CDR3 reads CASSLSRTNSYNEQFF. The CDR3 DNA reads TGTGCCAGCTCACTGAGCAGGACAAACTCCTACAATGAGCAGTTCTTC.

The rearrangement joins TRBV28 to TRBJ2-1, with D unresolved. Between the trimmed V and J ends, which lost 3 bases and 2 bases, there was a span of 2 bases. CDR3 length: 12 residues. Germline CDR1 is MDHEN and CDR2 is SYDVKM. CDR3 residues: CASSFAYNEQFF. The CDR3, as DNA: TGTGCCAGCAGTTTTGCCTACAATGAGCAGTTCTTC.

This sequence joins TRBV28 and TRBJ1-2; 7 nucleotides align to TRBD1. Germline values: CDR1 MDHEN, CDR2 SYDVKM. The CDR3 has 13 residues. J was trimmed by 5 bases and V by 3 bases; bases with no gene match: 3. Here the CDR3 reads CASSFPRGYGYTF. The CDR3 DNA follows: TGTGCCAGCAGTTTTCCCAGGGGGTATGGCTACACCTTC.

This rearrangement joins TRBV9 to TRBJ2-7; maybe TRBD1 (6 bases). Trimming shortened V by 4 bases and J by 6 bases, and 17 bases separated the two germline ends. The CDR3 totals 14 residues. Germline-derived CDR1 and CDR2 are SGDLS and YYNGEE. CDR3 DNA sequence: TGTGCCAGCAGCAACGGACAGCTAAAGGGCGAGCAGTACTTC. Its protein is CASSNGQLKGEQYF.

CDR3 region: CASSFGTSGRLDEQFF. DNA for the CDR3: TGCGCCAGCAGCTTCGGGACTAGCGGGAGGTTGGATGAGCAGTTCTTC. The rearrangement links TRBV5-1 to TRBJ2-1; the match to TRBD2 covers 15 bases. Germline values: CDR1 SGHRS, CDR2 YFSETQ. The CDR3 extends over 16 amino acids. V shed 2 bases, J shed 8 bases, and the junction held 5 bases outside the gene matches.

The chain has TRBV11-2 and TRBJ1-1; a weak D match, TRBD1 (5 bases). Germline V lookup: CDR1 SGHAT, CDR2 FQNNGV. The length of the CDR3 is 17 residues. V dropped 5 bases and J dropped 1 base, with 20 bases sitting between them. The CDR3 bases are TGTGCCAGCAGCATCGGGACTGGGAGTCTGGGGAACACTGAAGCTTTCTTT. This encodes CASSIGTGSLGNTEAFF.

The table lists this clone with a few counts. This chain uses TRBV11-3 with TRBJ2-7; 10 bases are a match to TRBD2. CDR1 and CDR2 from the germline V gene are SGHNT and YENEEA. CDR3 length: 14 amino acids. The V and J ends lost 5 bases and 3 bases, in that order; junction bases with no gene match: 4. The CDR3 here is CASSIAGGNYEQYF. As DNA, the CDR3 is TGTGCCAGCAGCATAGCGGGAGGTAACTACGAGCAGTACTTC.

As to this clone: This may arise from a read error, as a much more abundant clone is one base away. The identical CDR3 is also encoded by other nucleotide sequences in the sample. In DNA form, the CDR3 reads TGTGCCAGCAGTCCCCGCACAGATACGCAGTATTTT. Its translation: CASSPRTDTQYF. The chain links TRBV9 to TRBJ2-3; D remains unclear. V dropped 5 bases and J dropped 1 base, with 5 bases sitting between them. Germline V gene lookup returns CDR1 SGDLS and CDR2 YYNGEE. This CDR3 contains 12 residues. Full variable domain (remainder filled in from reference TRBV9 and TRBJ2-3): DSGVTQTPKHLITATGQRVTLRCSPRSGDLSVYWYQQSLDQGLQFLIQYYNGEERAKGNILERFSAQQFPDLHSELNLSSLELGDSALYFCASSPRTDTQYFGPGTRLTVL.

Details on this clone: This sample also contains other DNA sequences that code for the same CDR3. The rearrangement links TRBV5-1 to TRBJ2-1, with 7 nucleotides matching TRBD2. V trimming: 4 bases; J trimming: 0 bases; junction bases outside the gene matches: 4. Per germline, CDR1 SGHRS and CDR2 YFSETQ. This CDR3 has 15 amino acids. CDR3 in DNA: TGCGCCAGCAGCGAGGCTAGCGGCTCCTACAATGAGCAGTTCTTC. It codes for CASSEASGSYNEQFF.

This CDR3 reads CASSEGTQLNQPQHF. CDR3 in DNA: TGTGCCAGCAGTGAAGGGACACAACTCAATCAGCCCCAGCATTTT. The rearrangement joins TRBV6-1 to TRBJ1-5; D is possibly TRBD1 (5 bases). V was trimmed by 1 base and J by 3 bases, leaving 10 bases between them. This CDR3 is 15 amino acids long. Germline V lookup: CDR1 MNHNS, CDR2 SASEGT.

The CDR3 here is CATTEGGPPSGNTIYF. DNA of the CDR3: TGTGCCACCACCGAGGGAGGGCCCCCCTCTGGAAACACCATATATTTT. This chain joins TRBV21-1 and TRBJ1-3. TRBV21-1 is annotated as a pseudogene. This CDR3 has 16 residues.

Comments on this clone: This CDR3 is also generated by other DNA sequences in the sample. The chain combines TRBV7-9 with TRBJ1-1; 11 bases match TRBD1. The CDR3 spans 15 residues. CDR1 and CDR2 from the germline V gene are SEHNR and FQNEAQ (reference sequence). J gave up 5 bases and V 4 bases, and 6 bases lay outside the gene matches. This CDR3 reads CASSWGTGGRTEAFF. As DNA, the CDR3 is TGTGCCAGCAGCTGGGGGACAGGGGGTAGGACTGAAGCTTTCTTT.

This chain uses TRBV5-1 with TRBJ1-1, with a tentative D call TRBD1 (6 bases). Per the germline V gene, CDR1 is SGHRS and CDR2 is YFSETQ. The CDR3 loop spans 14 amino acids. Trimming took off 6 bases at V and 0 bases at J, with 12 bases between the two ends. As DNA, the CDR3 is TGCGCCAGCACCATAGGGGGATTGAACACTGAAGCTTTCTTT. As protein: CASTIGGLNTEAFF.

The chain couples TRBV6-6 to TRBJ2-2, with unresolved D. The CDR3 covers 14 residues. Germline CDR1 reads MNHNY; CDR2 reads SVGAGI (reference sequence). Between the trimmed V and J ends, which lost 7 bases and 1 base, there was a span of 10 bases. CDR3 protein: CASIKTQNTGELFF. CDR3 bases: TGTGCCAGCATCAAGACGCAGAACACCGGGGAGCTGTTTTTT.

This clone came up once. The CDR3 here is CASSLERLAGVSNEQFF. The CDR3 DNA is TGTGCCAGCAGCCTAGAACGACTAGCGGGAGTCTCCAATGAGCAGTTCTTC. The chain carries TRBV7-7 and TRBJ2-1; 12 nucleotides agree with TRBD2. CDR1 and CDR2 (germline): SSHAT, FNYEAQ (reference sequence). The V and J ends lost 5 bases and 6 bases, in that order; junction bases with no gene match: 11. The CDR3 contains 17 residues. The full variable domain, with the rest looked up from reference TRBV7-7 and TRBJ2-1, is GAGVSQSPRYKVTKRGQDVTLRCDPISSHATLYWYQQALGQGPEFLTYFNYEAQPDKSGLPSDRFSAERPEGSISTLTIQRTEQRDSAMYRCASSLERLAGVSNEQFFGPGTRLTVL.

The chain joins TRBV6-5 to TRBJ1-4, with unresolved D. The CDR3 consists of 14 residues. Looked up from germline, CDR1 is MNHEY and CDR2 is SVGAGI. V gave up 2 bases and J gave up 7 bases, with 11 bases separating them. Here the CDR3 DNA reads TGTGCCAGCAGTTACGGCAGGCTTGCTGAAAAACTGTTTTTT. Amino acid sequence: CASSYGRLAEKLFF.

As concerns this clone: This may arise from a read error, as a much more abundant clone is one base away. The same CDR3 is also encoded by other DNA sequences in this sample. The chain has TRBV30 and TRBJ1-1; D remains unclear. Germline CDR1 reads GTSNPN; CDR2 reads SVGIG (reference sequence). Trimming took 0 bases from V and 5 from J, leaving 7 bases between them. The CDR3 runs to 12 residues. CDR3 region: CAWSVLGTEAFF. Here the CDR3 DNA reads TGTGCCTGGAGTGTACTAGGGACTGAAGCTTTCTTT.

The CDR3 DNA reads TGCGCCAGCAGCTTGGGGGGACAGGGGGCCGAACCCCAGCATTTT. This gives the protein CASSLGGQGAEPQHF. The chain joins TRBV5-1 to TRBJ1-5; 12 nucleotides line up with TRBD1. Trimming removed 0 bases from V and 10 bases from J; junction bases left unmatched: 5. CDR3 length: 15 amino acids. Germline V gene sequence: CDR1 SGHRS, CDR2 YFSETQ.

This clone was seen a handful of times. The chain uses TRBV2 and TRBJ2-1; the D is unclear. The germline V and J ends were trimmed by 3 bases and 2 bases, with 8 bases remaining between them. The CDR3 sequence is 14 residues long. The germline V gene has CDR1 SNHLY and CDR2 FYNNEI. The DNA of the CDR3 is TGTGCCAGCAGTGACAGGCCTCCCTACAATGAGCAGTTCTTC. This gives the protein CASSDRPPYNEQFF. Based on the CDR3 plus reference TRBV2 and TRBJ2-1, the full variable domain is EPEVTQTPSHQVTQMGQEVILRCVPISNHLYFYWYRQILGQKVEFLVSFYNNEISEKSEIFDDQFSVERPDGSNFTLKIRSTKLEDSAMYFCASSDRPPYNEQFFGPGTRLTVL.

The rearrangement links TRBV28 to TRBJ1-1; no reliable D call. The V end was cut by 2 bases, the J end by 4 bases, with 2 bases between. Germline CDR1 reads MDHEN; CDR2 reads SYDVKM. The CDR3 spans 11 residues. The CDR3 reads CASSLSTEAFF. For the CDR3, the DNA is TGTGCCAGCAGTTTAAGCACTGAAGCTTTCTTT.

This clone was seen a handful of times. This chain uses TRBV7-2 with TRBJ1-1; D is possibly TRBD1 (6 bases). Germline V gene lookup returns CDR1 SGHTA and CDR2 FQGNSA. The CDR3 runs 15 residues. With 4 bases removed from V and 0 bases from J, the gap between germline ends came to 12 bases. CDR3 amino acids: CASSSRGTLNTEAFF. DNA of the CDR3: TGTGCCAGCAGCTCTAGGGGGACCCTGAACACTGAAGCTTTCTTT.

The genes are TRBV5-1 and TRBJ1-1, with D uncertain. Trimming took 1 base from V and 6 from J, leaving 10 bases between them. The CDR3 spans 13 residues. Per the germline V gene, CDR1 is SGHRS and CDR2 is YFSETQ. The CDR3 coding sequence is TGCGCCAGCAGCTTGACTCCTGGGCCTGAAGCTTTCTTT. It translates to CASSLTPGPEAFF.

J is TRBJ2-5 and V is TRBV4-1; TRBD2 matches 7 bases. Germline trimming cut 1 base from V and 5 bases from J; bases unmatched to any gene: 10. The CDR3 spans 16 residues. Germline CDR1 MGHRA, CDR2 YSYEKL. CDR3 nucleotides: TGCGCCAGCAGCCAAGGTGGGAGGGCCGAGGGGGAGACCCAGTACTTC. Its protein is CASSQGGRAEGETQYF.

J is TRBJ1-2 and V is TRBV6-5, with TRBD1 identical over 10 bases. CDR1 is MNHEY and CDR2 is SVGAGI in the germline V gene. V dropped 6 bases and J dropped 6; count of bases not matched to a gene: 4. CDR3 length equals 13 residues. CDR3 sequence reads: CASRRGTGDGYTF. CDR3 nucleotide sequence: TGTGCCAGCAGGAGGGGGACAGGGGATGGCTACACCTTC.

This clone was counted a single time. V gene TRBV14 combines with J gene TRBJ2-1; 10 bases fit TRBD2. The J segment lost 6 bases and the V segment lost 5 bases, leaving 16 bases of the junction unmatched. CDR3 length: 18 residues. The germline V gene has CDR1 SGHDN and CDR2 FVKESK. CDR3 sequence reads: CASSTNQISGRASNEQFF. The CDR3 bases are TGTGCCAGCAGCACAAATCAAATAAGCGGGAGGGCCAGCAATGAGCAGTTCTTC.

This chain uses TRBV6-1 with TRBJ1-1, with 8 bases matching TRBD1. Unmatched junction bases numbered 6, after V lost 2 bases and J lost 10 bases. Germline V gene lookup returns CDR1 MNHNS and CDR2 SASEGT. This CDR3 contains 13 residues. For the CDR3, the DNA is TGTGCCAGCAGTGAATCGGGGACAGGTGTAGCTTTCTTT. It encodes CASSESGTGVAFF.